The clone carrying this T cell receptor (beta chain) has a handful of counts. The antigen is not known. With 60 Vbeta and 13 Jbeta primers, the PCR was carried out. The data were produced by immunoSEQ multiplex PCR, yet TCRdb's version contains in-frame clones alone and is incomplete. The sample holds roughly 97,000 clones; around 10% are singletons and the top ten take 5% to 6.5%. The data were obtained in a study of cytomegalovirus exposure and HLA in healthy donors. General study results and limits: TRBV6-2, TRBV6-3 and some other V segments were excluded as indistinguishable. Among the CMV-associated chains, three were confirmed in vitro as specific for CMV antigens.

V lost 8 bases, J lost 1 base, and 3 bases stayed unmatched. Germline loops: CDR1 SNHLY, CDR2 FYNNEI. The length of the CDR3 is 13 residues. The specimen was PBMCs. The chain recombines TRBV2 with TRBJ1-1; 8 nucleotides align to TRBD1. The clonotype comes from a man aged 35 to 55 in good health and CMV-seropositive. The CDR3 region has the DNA TGTGCCAGCGTCAGGGGGCGGAACACTGAAGCTTTCTTT. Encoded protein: CASVRGRNTEAFF.